Listed below are T cell receptor beta chains from one sample, sequenced in a study of blood T cell repertoires in COVID-19. Using immunoSEQ multiplex PCR, the repertoire was profiled, and TCRdb retains in-frame clones only, with some absent. The sample records about 68,000 clones, 70% to 90% being singletons. Sequences were obtained from peripheral blood. Receptors originate from a woman between 50 and 59 years old with COVID-19, enrolled during active disease. Both conserved end residues are part of each CDR3. The D gene is left open where the match is weak. Clone size is shown for a subset of rows, as once, few, many or a class of expanded clone.

len: 13; v_gene: TRBV12-3/TRBV12-4; abundance: NA; j_gene: TRBJ1-1; d_gene: NA; CDR3nt: TGTGCCAGCAGCCCCCGGCAGGGCCTTGAAGCTTTCTTT; CDR3aa: CASSPRQGLEAFF
len: 15; v_gene: TRBV6-2/TRBV6-3; abundance: NA; j_gene: TRBJ2-3; d_gene: TRBD2; CDR3nt: TGTGCCAGCAGTTATCCGTCGGGACTAGCGAACCTCTGGTATTTT; CDR3aa: CASSYPSGLANLWYF
len: 16; v_gene: TRBV18; abundance: NA; j_gene: TRBJ2-1; d_gene: NA; CDR3nt: TGTGCCAGCTCCGATGGCTGGGCCCCCTACAGCAATGAGCAGTTCTTC; CDR3aa: CASSDGWAPYSNEQFF
len: 14; v_gene: TRBV11-3; abundance: NA; j_gene: TRBJ2-3; d_gene: NA; CDR3nt: TGTGCCAGCAGCGAAGCCGACTTCTCAGATACGCAGTATTTT; CDR3aa: CASSEADFSDTQYF
len: 16; v_gene: TRBV19; abundance: NA; j_gene: TRBJ2-2; d_gene: TRBD2; CDR3nt: TGTGCCAGTAGGTTAGCGGGCCACGCGAACACCGGGGAGCTGTTTTTT; CDR3aa: CASRLAGHANTGELFF
len: 15; v_gene: TRBV28; abundance: NA; j_gene: TRBJ2-5; d_gene: NA; CDR3nt: TGTGCCAGCAGTATCAGGGGGTCGGGGGTCGAGACCCAGTACTTC; CDR3aa: CASSIRGSGVETQYF
len: 17; v_gene: TRBV5-5; abundance: NA; j_gene: TRBJ2-6; d_gene: NA; CDR3nt: TGTGCCAGCAGCTTTCAGGGTAAACCGTCTGGGGCCAACGTCCTGACTTTC; CDR3aa: CASSFQGKPSGANVLTF
len: 14; v_gene: TRBV5-8; abundance: NA; j_gene: TRBJ1-1; d_gene: TRBD1; CDR3nt: TGTGCCAGCAGCTGGGACAGTCTGAACACTGAAGCTTTCTTT; CDR3aa: CASSWDSLNTEAFF
len: 15; v_gene: TRBV7-2; abundance: NA; j_gene: TRBJ2-2; d_gene: NA; CDR3nt: TGTGCCAGCACCGCCACAGGGCGGCGGACCGGGGAGCTGTTTTTT; CDR3aa: CASTATGRRTGELFF
len: 15; v_gene: TRBV18; abundance: few; j_gene: TRBJ2-7; d_gene: TRBD1; CDR3nt: TGTGCCAGCTCCCGGGACAGGGGGACTTGGCGCGAGCAGTACTTC; CDR3aa: CASSRDRGTWREQYF
len: 14; v_gene: TRBV5-1; abundance: NA; j_gene: TRBJ2-1; d_gene: NA; CDR3nt: TGCGCCAGCAGCTTAATTGGCGGCTACAATGAGCAGTTCTTC; CDR3aa: CASSLIGGYNEQFF
len: 14; v_gene: TRBV9; abundance: NA; j_gene: TRBJ2-7; d_gene: NA; CDR3nt: TGTGCCAGCAGCATTAGACCCGACAGCTACGAGCAGTACTTC; CDR3aa: CASSIRPDSYEQYF
len: 15; v_gene: TRBV27; abundance: NA; j_gene: TRBJ1-6; d_gene: NA; CDR3nt: TGTGCCAGCAGTCTTACGAGCGCCGGAGGTTCACCCCTCCACTTT; CDR3aa: CASSLTSAGGSPLHF
len: 11; v_gene: TRBV10-3; abundance: NA; j_gene: TRBJ2-1; d_gene: NA; CDR3nt: TGTGCCACAACAGCCGCCAATGAGCAGTTCTTC; CDR3aa: CATTAANEQFF
len: 16; v_gene: TRBV6-5; abundance: NA; j_gene: TRBJ2-5; d_gene: TRBD2; CDR3nt: TGTGCCAGCAGTTACCTAGCGGGAGGCCCTCAGGAGACCCAGTACTTC; CDR3aa: CASSYLAGGPQETQYF